One and the same sample provided the 28 T cell receptor beta chains below, sequenced in a study of T cell changes during pregnancy in multiple sclerosis. Only in-frame clones appear in the TCRdb table, and some are missing; sequencing was by immunoSEQ multiplex PCR. The sample comprises roughly 100,000 clones, approximately 90% of which are singletons, and around 1.5% rests with the top ten. The sample in question was peripheral blood, obtained after pregnancy. These TCRs come from a female donor with multiple sclerosis, enrolled in a pregnancy study.

The chain employs TRBV19 and TRBJ1-2, with TRBD1 matching 10 bases. V lost 4 bases and J lost 12; bases outside the gene matches: 14. Germline V gives CDR1 LNHDA, CDR2 SQIVND (reference sequence). CDR3 length equals 15 residues. The CDR3 nucleotides read TGTGCCAGTAGTACGAAAGCCGGGACAGGGGTAAAGAACACCTTC. Protein: CASSTKAGTGVKNTF.

The chain is built from TRBV7-6 and TRBJ1-2; tentatively, D is TRBD1 (6 bases). Trimming cost V 3 bases and J 8 bases, with 25 bases left between them. Germline V lookup: CDR1 SGHVS, CDR2 FNYEAQ. The CDR3 runs to 17 residues. CDR3 DNA: TGTGCCAGCAGCTTCGATGTGGCGGGGGGCGTCATATTGGGCTACACCTTC. Its translation is CASSFDVAGGVILGYTF.

This chain links TRBV10-1 with TRBJ2-7; the D gene is possibly TRBD2 (6 bases). Germline V gene data show CDR1 as WNHNN and CDR2 as SYGVQD (reference sequence). The germline V and J ends were trimmed by 0 bases and 3 bases, with 15 bases remaining between them. The CDR3 is 16 residues long. CDR3 in DNA: TGCGCCAGCAGTGAGTCCGCGGGACTGGATAACTACGAGCAGTACTTC. Translation: CASSESAGLDNYEQYF.

The chain joins TRBV9 to TRBJ2-1; D possibly corresponds to TRBD2 (6 bases). Trimming stripped 0 bases from V and 4 bases from J, with 11 bases between. The CDR3 sequence is 15 residues long. Germline-derived CDR1 and CDR2 are SGDLS and YYNGEE. CDR3 loop: CASSVAEGRYNEQFF. The DNA of the CDR3 is TGTGCCAGCAGCGTAGCGGAGGGAAGGTACAATGAGCAGTTCTTC.

V is TRBV10-1 and J is TRBJ2-3; 7 positions agree with TRBD1. Losses at the gene ends were 4 bases for V and 6 bases for J; bases not matched to a gene: 10. Looked up from germline, CDR1 is WNHNN and CDR2 is SYGVQD (reference sequence). The CDR3 extends over 15 amino acids. This CDR3 reads CASSVGQRMGDTQYF. CDR3 bases: TGCGCCAGCAGTGTGGGACAGAGGATGGGGGATACGCAGTATTTT.

The CDR3 sequence is CAFTVSSYGYTF. The CDR3 nucleotides read TGTGCCTTTACAGTCAGTTCCTATGGCTACACCTTC. The chain links TRBV30 to TRBJ1-2; D ambiguous. The germline V gene encodes CDR1 GTSNPN and CDR2 SVGIG (reference sequence). This CDR3 has 12 amino acids. V was pared by 7 bases and J by 4 bases, with 13 bases between.

The V call is TRBV6-1, the J call TRBJ2-7, with a possible D match to TRBD1 (5 bases). Trimming took off 4 bases at V and 0 bases at J, with 16 bases between the two ends. Germline CDR1 reads MNHNS; CDR2 reads SASEGT. The CDR3 runs to 16 residues. The CDR3 sequence: CASSGPRQSPSYEQYF. In nucleotides, the CDR3 is TGTGCCAGCAGTGGGCCCCGACAGTCCCCCTCCTACGAGCAGTACTTC.

The rearrangement joins TRBV5-5 to TRBJ2-2, with TRBD1 matching over 8 bases. CDR3 length: 16 residues. Per the germline V gene, CDR1 is SGHKS and CDR2 is YYEKEE (reference sequence). The junction had 4 bases not matched to a gene; V was cut back by 0 bases and J by 3 bases. This chain's CDR3 is CASSLGQGLYTGELFF. The CDR3 DNA follows: TGTGCCAGCAGCTTGGGACAGGGGCTATACACCGGGGAGCTGTTTTTT.

V usage is TRBV27 and J usage is TRBJ2-4; TRBD2 matches at 9 bases. From germline, CDR1 is MNHEY and CDR2 SMNVEV (reference sequence). The CDR3 has 14 amino acids. J gave up 8 bases and V 6 bases, and 8 bases lay outside the gene matches. The CDR3: CASRLRAGGHIQYF. In DNA, the CDR3 is TGTGCCAGCAGGTTAAGGGCGGGAGGGCACATTCAGTACTTC.

The J gene is TRBJ1-1, the V gene TRBV30; the D gene is possibly TRBD1 (6 bases). The CDR3 extends over 12 amino acids. Trimming took 4 bases from V and 5 from J, leaving 11 bases between them. Germline CDR1 is GTSNPN and CDR2 is SVGIG (reference sequence). CDR3 sequence reads: CAWMRTATEAFF. Here the CDR3 DNA reads TGTGCCTGGATGCGGACAGCTACTGAAGCTTTCTTT.

This sequence joins TRBV25-1 and TRBJ1-4; 7 bases map to TRBD1. V trimming: 4 bases; J trimming: 5 bases; junction bases outside the gene matches: 7. The CDR3 is 15 residues long. CDR1 and CDR2 from the germline V gene are MGHDK and SYGVNS. The CDR3 loop reads CASSAHTGDNEKLFF. The CDR3 DNA reads TGTGCCAGCAGTGCCCACACAGGGGACAATGAAAAACTGTTTTTT.

CDR3 protein: CASSLWLPGMNTEAFF. DNA of the CDR3: TGTGCCAGCAGTTTATGGCTGCCGGGTATGAACACTGAAGCTTTCTTT. This sequence joins TRBV27 and TRBJ1-1; unclear D gene. Trimming pared 1 base from V and 0 bases from J, leaving 12 bases between. The CDR3 runs 16 residues. Germline V gene lookup returns CDR1 MNHEY and CDR2 SMNVEV (reference sequence).

The chain joins TRBV9 to TRBJ2-2, with 13 bases fitting TRBD2. The V gene's germline CDR1 is SGDLS and CDR2 YYNGEE. The CDR3 spans 16 residues. Losses at the gene ends were 8 bases for V and 7 bases for J; bases not matched to a gene: 11. In DNA form, the CDR3 reads TGTGCCAGTTCGAAACTAGCGGGAGGGCCCGGCGGGGAGCTGTTTTTT. Protein sequence: CASSKLAGGPGGELFF.

The chain carries TRBV15 and TRBJ1-2; possibly TRBD1 for D (5 bases). Trimming cost V 3 bases and J 4 bases, with 15 bases left between them. Per the germline V gene, CDR1 is LNHNV and CDR2 is YYDKDF (reference sequence). There are 15 residues in the CDR3. CDR3 sequence reads: CATSRKTDSTYGYTF. CDR3 DNA: TGTGCCACCAGCAGGAAGACAGATTCTACCTATGGCTACACCTTC.

The chain has TRBV7-9 and TRBJ1-1, with D unresolved. Germline CDR1 reads SEHNR; CDR2 reads FQNEAQ (reference sequence). V gave up 1 base and J gave up 6 bases, with 12 bases separating them. The CDR3 loop spans 14 amino acids. CDR3 protein: CASSLVPEKSEAFF. The CDR3 DNA reads TGTGCCAGCAGCTTAGTGCCCGAGAAGTCTGAAGCTTTCTTT.

DNA for the CDR3: TGTGCCAGTAGTATCCGACGAGGGCCAGATACGCAGTATTTT. It translates to CASSIRRGPDTQYF. The V gene is TRBV19, the J gene TRBJ2-3; a weak D match, TRBD2 (5 bases). Germline lookup yields CDR1 LNHDA and CDR2 SQIVND (reference sequence). Trimming took 3 bases from V and 4 from J, leaving 11 bases between them. The CDR3 consists of 14 residues.

The chain recombines TRBV5-1 with TRBJ2-1; TRBD2 aligns across 9 bases. This CDR3 contains 16 residues. Germline V CDR1 and CDR2: SGHRS, YFSETQ. V shed 0 bases, J shed 6 bases, and the junction held 7 bases outside the gene matches. The CDR3 reads CASSLDGGGASNEQFF. The CDR3 coding sequence is TGCGCCAGCAGCTTGGATGGCGGGGGGGCCTCCAATGAGCAGTTCTTC.

The chain recombines TRBV4-2 with TRBJ2-2; 8 bases are a match to TRBD1. J lost 5 bases, V lost 0 bases, and 8 bases had no gene match. The CDR3 runs 17 residues. Germline CDR1 is LGHNA and CDR2 is YNFKEQ. In nucleotides, the CDR3 is TGTGCCAGCAGCCAAGAGGACAGGGAAATTCAAACCGGGGAGCTGTTTTTT. Protein sequence: CASSQEDREIQTGELFF.

This chain connects TRBV20-1 to TRBJ2-7; D gene uncertain. The germline V and J ends were trimmed by 6 bases and 6 bases, with 9 bases remaining between them. CDR3 length: 10 residues. CDR1 DFQATT and CDR2 SNEGSKA come from the germline V gene (reference sequence). The CDR3 loop reads CSAVESEQYF. Here the CDR3 DNA reads TGCAGTGCGGTAGAGTCCGAGCAGTACTTC.

The chain links TRBV27 to TRBJ1-4; no clear D gene. The CDR3 contains 15 residues. Germline CDR1 reads MNHEY; CDR2 reads SMNVEV (reference sequence). Trimming took 5 bases from V and 0 from J, leaving 10 bases between them. DNA for the CDR3: TGTGCCAGCAGTCCTAAAGCCGCAACTAATGAAAAACTGTTTTTT. Residues: CASSPKAATNEKLFF. Looking up the rest from reference TRBV27 and TRBJ1-4 gives the full variable domain: EAQVTQNPRYLITVTGKKLTVTCSQNMNHEYMSWYRQDPGLGLRQIYYSMNVEVTDKGDVPEGYKVSRKEKRNFPLILESPSPNQTSLYFCASSPKAATNEKLFFGSGTQLSVL.

The V call is TRBV18, the J call TRBJ2-4, with TRBD2 matching 10 bases. The CDR3 covers 14 residues. Losses at the gene ends were 10 bases for V and 0 bases for J; bases not matched to a gene: 3. Germline V CDR1 and CDR2: KGHSH, LQKENI. As DNA, the CDR3 is TGTGCCACTAGCGGGAGTAAAGCCAAAAACATTCAGTACTTC. Its protein is CATSGSKAKNIQYF.

This sequence joins TRBV4-2 and TRBJ1-4; D gene uncertain. CDR3 length: 17 residues. V lost 0 bases, J lost 0 bases, and 11 bases lay in between. Germline CDR1 reads LGHNA; CDR2 reads YNFKEQ. The CDR3 protein is CASSQDSRSATNEKLFF. DNA for the CDR3: TGTGCCAGCAGCCAAGATAGCAGAAGTGCAACTAATGAAAAACTGTTTTTT.

This chain uses TRBV6-1 with TRBJ2-7; possible D gene TRBD1, 6 bases. CDR3 length: 13 residues. V was pared by 5 bases and J by 7 bases, with 15 bases between. Germline-derived CDR1 and CDR2 are MNHNS and SASEGT. The CDR3 loop is CASSPRDTLEQYF. The CDR3 DNA sequence: TGTGCCAGCAGTCCCCGGGACACGCTTGAGCAGTACTTC.

The genes are TRBV27 and TRBJ2-7; perhaps TRBD1 as D (6 bases). V lost 8 bases and J lost 7, with 12 bases in between. CDR1 MNHEY and CDR2 SMNVEV come from the germline V gene (reference sequence). The CDR3 spans 11 residues. The CDR3 loop reads CASLHREEQYF. The CDR3 nucleotides are TGTGCCAGCTTGCACAGGGAAGAGCAGTACTTC.

The genes are TRBV15 and TRBJ1-3; D gene unclear. The CDR3 has 16 residues. V was clipped by 0 bases and J by 5 bases, with 14 bases between them. CDR1 is LNHNV, CDR2 YYDKDF, per germline (reference sequence). In DNA, the CDR3 is TGTGCCACCAGCAGAGATGGCGGGGAGGCACGAAACACCATATATTTT. Amino acids: CATSRDGGEARNTIYF.

V is TRBV5-4 and J is TRBJ2-5; 8 positions agree with TRBD2. Trimming at V came to 4 bases and at J to 0 bases, leaving 17 bases not matched to a gene. This CDR3 is 19 amino acids long. Germline V gives CDR1 SGHNT, CDR2 YYREEE (reference sequence). The CDR3 bases are TGTGCCAGCAGCGCCCAAACCCTTAGGGGCGGGAGGAACCAAGAGACCCAGTACTTC. It specifies CASSAQTLRGGRNQETQYF.

The chain couples TRBV5-1 to TRBJ2-2; 9 bases are shared with TRBD1. The CDR3 is 18 residues long. V was pared by 4 bases and J by 0 bases, with 10 bases of the junction left unmatched. Looked up from germline, CDR1 is SGHRS and CDR2 is YFSETQ. The CDR3 region has the DNA TGCGCCAGCAGCAGAAACCGGGACAGGGACGCGAACACCGGGGAGCTGTTTTTT. Translated: CASSRNRDRDANTGELFF.

The rearrangement links TRBV19 to TRBJ1-1; D is unclear. CDR3 length equals 14 residues. The V end lost 4 bases, the J end lost 8 bases, and 17 bases lay between the germline ends. Germline V gene sequence: CDR1 LNHDA, CDR2 SQIVND (reference sequence). CDR3 DNA: TGTGCCAGTAGTACCGGAACCTATATAGCCGAAGCTTTCTTT. This translates into CASSTGTYIAEAFF.